One sample yielded the 4 T cell receptor beta chains listed below, sequenced in a study of beta chain features in type 1 diabetes. TCRB transcripts that were expressed got sequenced, as all of the isolated RNA had been reverse transcribed. Assay: immunoSEQ multiplex PCR; the TCRdb copy retains only in-frame clones and omits some. This table holds about 140,000 clones, less than 15% found once. Study-wide results and limits: There was a moderate but significant shortening of TCRB CDR3s in all four CD4+ subsets of Type 1 diabetes patients.

For these receptors, no antigen is known. Specimen: central memory CD4+ T cells from blood. The receptors derive from a man between 18 and 29 years old with type 1 diabetes.

There are a few counts of this clone. The chain carries TRBV5-4 and TRBJ2-1, with 8 bases matching TRBD1. The J segment lost 3 bases and the V segment lost 4 bases, leaving 6 bases of the junction unmatched. There are 15 residues in the CDR3. Germline V gene sequence: CDR1 SGHNT, CDR2 YYREEE (reference sequence). CDR3 sequence reads: CASSPRTGNYNEQFF. The CDR3 bases are TGTGCCAGCAGCCCTCGGACAGGGAACTACAATGAGCAGTTCTTC.

This clone was detected only a few times. The CDR3 sequence: CASSIQGIQETQYF. The CDR3 DNA is TGTGCCAGTAGTATCCAGGGAATCCAAGAGACCCAGTACTTC. The rearrangement links TRBV19 to TRBJ2-5; possible D gene TRBD1, 5 bases. This CDR3 comprises 14 residues. Germline loops: CDR1 LNHDA, CDR2 SQIVND (reference sequence). Trimming took 3 bases from V and 1 from J, leaving 9 bases between them.

This sequence joins TRBV30 and TRBJ1-3; D not resolved. Trimming shortened V by 0 bases and J by 4 bases, and 4 bases separated the two germline ends. CDR1 and CDR2 from the germline V gene are GTSNPN and SVGIG (reference sequence). CDR3 length: 12 amino acids. CDR3 residues: CAWSVVGNTIYF. Here the CDR3 DNA reads TGTGCCTGGAGTGTAGTCGGAAACACCATATATTTT.

The chain couples TRBV29-1 to TRBJ2-7, with 8 bases aligning to TRBD2. J was trimmed by 0 bases and V by 5 bases; bases with no gene match: 6. This CDR3 is 14 amino acids long. Per the germline V gene, CDR1 is SQVTM and CDR2 is ANQGSEA. CDR3 nucleotides: TGCAGCGTTCGCGGAGCGGGGGACTCCTACGAGCAGTACTTC. Protein sequence: CSVRGAGDSYEQYF.